Below are 4 T cell receptor beta chains sequenced from a single sample in a study of cytotoxic CD8 clonotypes in ibrutinib-treated CLL. Profiling relied on immunoSEQ multiplex PCR, and the TCRdb table lists in-frame clones only, not all of them. The data contain about 15,000 clones, around 64% of them seen just once; the ten biggest clones take up roughly an eighth. Here the sequenced sample was PBMCs, taken before ibrutinib treatment. These TCRs come from a human donor with chronic lymphocytic leukemia.

V gene TRBV2 combines with J gene TRBJ2-7; unclear D gene. Trimming pared 7 bases from V and 7 bases from J, leaving 17 bases between. From germline, CDR1 is SNHLY and CDR2 FYNNEI. The CDR3 loop spans 13 amino acids. CDR3: CASNEDPLGEQYF. The CDR3 DNA follows: TGTGCCAGCAATGAGGACCCGCTGGGGGAGCAGTACTTC. Based on the CDR3 plus reference TRBV2 and TRBJ2-7, the full variable domain is EPEVTQTPSHQVTQMGQEVILRCVPISNHLYFYWYRQILGQKVEFLVSFYNNEISEKSEIFDDQFSVERPDGSNFTLKIRSTKLEDSAMYFCASNEDPLGEQYFGPGTRLTVT.

This clone has just one count. V is TRBV19 and J is TRBJ2-3; D is perhaps TRBD1 (5 bases). The germline CDR1 and CDR2 sequences are LNHDA and SQIVND (reference sequence). V was pared by 6 bases and J by 1 base, with 14 bases between. The CDR3 totals 15 residues. This chain's CDR3 is CASRASGRGTDTQYF. Here the CDR3 DNA reads TGTGCCAGTAGAGCGAGTGGCAGGGGCACAGATACGCAGTATTTT. Supplemented by reference TRBV19 and TRBJ2-3, the full variable domain reads DGGITQSPKYLFRKEGQNVTLSCEQNLNHDAMYWYRQDPGQGLRLIYYSQIVNDFQKGDIAEGYSVSREKKESFPLTVTSAQKNPTAFYLCASRASGRGTDTQYFGPGTRLTVL.

The chain uses TRBV10-3 and TRBJ2-3; 14 nucleotides agree with TRBD2. Germline V gene data show CDR1 as ENHRY and CDR2 as SYGVKD. The CDR3 loop spans 20 amino acids. Losses at the gene ends were 0 bases for V and 1 base for J; bases not matched to a gene: 9. CDR3 region: CAISESGTSGGDLGTDTQYF. The CDR3 bases are TGTGCCATCAGTGAGTCAGGGACTAGCGGGGGCGACCTGGGCACAGATACGCAGTATTTT.

The rearrangement uses TRBV28 and TRBJ1-2; tentative D call: TRBD1 (6 bases). CDR3 length equals 13 residues. V was pared by 4 bases and J by 8 bases, with 14 bases between. Germline CDR1 is MDHEN and CDR2 is SYDVKM. The CDR3 reads CASSSPGGRGYTF. The CDR3 DNA is TGTGCCAGCAGTTCCCCCGGGGGCAGAGGCTACACCTTC.